Sequencing of this T cell receptor (beta chain) was carried out in a study of cytomegalovirus exposure and HLA in healthy donors. Trimming took 8 bases from V and 5 from J, leaving 18 bases between them. The CDR3 covers 14 residues. The V gene's germline CDR1 is ENHRY and CDR2 SYGVKD. Study-wide results and caveats: Specificity of three CMV-associated chains for CMV antigens was verified in vitro. Across donors, presence/absence analyses took sequencing depth to be roughly uniform. There were some V segments, including TRBV6-2 and TRBV6-3, excluded as indistinguishable.

A note on this clone: What it binds is unknown.

PCR was performed using 60 Vbeta and 13 Jbeta primers. The assay was immunoSEQ multiplex PCR, and TCRdb's table has in-frame clones only and misses some. The sample includes some 150,000 clones, almost 85% of them seen just once. The sequenced sample consisted of PBMCs. This sequence originates from a man aged 25 to 45 in good health and CMV-seropositive. The chain uses TRBV10-3 and TRBJ1-1, with TRBD1 as a possible D gene (5 bases). The CDR3 coding sequence is TGTGCCATCGGTCAAGTGGGGGGAGGAACTGAAGCTTTCTTT. It codes for CAIGQVGGGTEAFF.